This T cell receptor (beta chain) was recorded in a study of Ad26.COV2.S vaccination and SARS-CoV-2 variants. Study-wide results and caveats: Individuals receiving vaccine had higher spike-specific TCR breadth than placebo recipients did.

As regards this clone: Its antigen is still unknown.

V gave up 1 base and J gave up 3 bases; unmatched junction bases: 5. The germline V gene has CDR1 MNHNS and CDR2 SASEGT. The CDR3 runs to 15 residues. The table came from immunoSEQ multiplex PCR; TCRdb's copy has only in-frame clones and leaves some out. The sample contains about 680,000 clones, more than 80% of which appear only once. Specified treatment: some 19 received Ad26.COV2.S at low or high dose, single or two shots; about 5 received placebo; per-sample allocation not given. Collection of the samples took place on day 63 after the first injection of vaccine or placebo. The starting material was peripheral blood, obtained in a trial of Ad26.COV2.S vaccine versus placebo. The clonotype was recovered from a person between 18 and 59 years old who received the Ad26.COV2.S COVID-19 vaccine or a placebo. The chain uses TRBV6-1 and TRBJ2-7; TRBD1 aligns across 8 bases. In DNA, the CDR3 is TGTGCCAGCAGTGAAGGGACAGGGCCTTACTACGAGCAGTACTTC. Translation: CASSEGTGPYYEQYF.